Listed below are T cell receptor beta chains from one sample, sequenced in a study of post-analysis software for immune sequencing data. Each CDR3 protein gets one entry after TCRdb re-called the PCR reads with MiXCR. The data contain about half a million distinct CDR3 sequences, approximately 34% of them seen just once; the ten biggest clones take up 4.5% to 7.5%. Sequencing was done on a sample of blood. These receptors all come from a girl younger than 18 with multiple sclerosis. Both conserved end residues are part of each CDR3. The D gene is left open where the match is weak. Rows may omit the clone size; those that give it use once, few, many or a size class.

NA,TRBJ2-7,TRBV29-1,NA,CSVWTYEQYF,TGCAGCGTTTGGACCTACGAGCAGTACTTC
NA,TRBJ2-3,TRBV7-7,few,CASSLAASAGDTQYF,TGTGCTAGCAGCTTAGCGGCTAGCGCGGGAGATACGCAGTATTTT
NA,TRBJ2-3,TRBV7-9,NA,CASSSQASADTQYF,TGTGCCAGCAGCTCCCAGGCTTCGGCAGATACGCAGTATTTT
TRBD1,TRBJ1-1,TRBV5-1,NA,CASSVGQGHTEAFF,TGCGCCAGCAGCGTGGGACAGGGGCACACTGAAGCTTTCTTT
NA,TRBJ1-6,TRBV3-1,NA,CASSQRTRSSYNSPLHF,TGTGCCAGCAGCCAACGGACAAGGAGCTCCTATAATTCACCCCTCCACTTT
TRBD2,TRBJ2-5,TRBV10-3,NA,CAISEAGGPGQETQYF,TGTGCCATCAGTGAGGCGGGGGGCCCCGGACAAGAGACCCAGTACTTC
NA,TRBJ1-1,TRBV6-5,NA,CASRLRGGTIYTEAFF,TGTGCCAGCAGGCTACGGGGGGGAACCATTTACACTGAAGCTTTCTTT
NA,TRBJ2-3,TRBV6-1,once,CASSKFLGATSLDTQYF,TGTGCCAGCAGTAAATTTTTGGGGGCAACCTCGCTAGATACGCAGTATTTT
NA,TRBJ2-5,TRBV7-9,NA,CASSLTPAGETQYF,TGTGCCAGCAGCTTAACCCCGGCAGGAGAGACCCAGTACTTC
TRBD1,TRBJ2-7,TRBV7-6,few,CASSSRTGDITEQYF,TGTGCCAGCAGCTCAAGGACAGGGGACATTACCGAGCAGTACTTC
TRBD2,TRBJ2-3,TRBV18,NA,CASSSTSGRSTDTQYF,TGTGCCAGCTCATCAACTAGCGGGAGAAGCACAGATACGCAGTATTTT
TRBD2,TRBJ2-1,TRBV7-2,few,CASSTKMIAGGLNEQFF,TGTGCCAGCAGCACAAAGATGATAGCGGGGGGGCTCAATGAGCAGTTCTTC
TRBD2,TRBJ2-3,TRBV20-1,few,CSAGRPAGGADTQYF,TGCAGTGCTGGCCGGCCAGCGGGGGGTGCGGATACGCAGTATTTT
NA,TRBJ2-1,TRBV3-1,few,CASSQDLAHEQFF,TGTGCCAGCAGCCAAGATCTAGCCCATGAGCAGTTCTTC
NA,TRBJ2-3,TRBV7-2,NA,CASSLEETPLGDTQYF,TGTGCCAGCAGCTTAGAGGAGACTCCCCTGGGGGATACGCAGTATTTT
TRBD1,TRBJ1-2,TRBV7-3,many,CASSPDRQNYGYTF,TGTGCCAGCAGCCCGGACAGGCAGAACTATGGCTACACCTTC
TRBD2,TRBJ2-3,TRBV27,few,CASSLRGGQVDTQYF,TGTGCCAGCAGTTTACGGGGGGGCCAAGTAGATACGCAGTATTTT
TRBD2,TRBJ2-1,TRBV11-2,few,CASSLDRASGVSNEQFF,TGTGCCAGCAGCTTAGATCGGGCGAGCGGGGTATCGAATGAGCAGTTCTTC
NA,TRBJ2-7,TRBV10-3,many,CATQSAYEQYF,TGTGCCACCCAATCGGCCTACGAGCAGTACTTC
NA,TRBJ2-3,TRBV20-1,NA,CSAIASSTDTQYF,TGCAGTGCTATTGCATCTAGCACAGATACGCAGTATTTT
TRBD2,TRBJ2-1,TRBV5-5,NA,CASSWSGGIYNEQFF,TGTGCCAGCAGCTGGAGCGGGGGGATCTACAATGAGCAGTTCTTC
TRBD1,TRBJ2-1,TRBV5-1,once,CASNLQGDEQFF,TGCGCCAGCAACCTACAGGGGGATGAGCAGTTCTTC
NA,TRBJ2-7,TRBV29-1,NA,CSVEERTAAYEQYF,TGCAGCGTTGAAGAAAGGACAGCGGCCTACGAGCAGTACTTC
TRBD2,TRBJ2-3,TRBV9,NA,CASSASGGPDTQYF,TGTGCCAGCAGCGCTAGCGGGGGTCCAGATACGCAGTATTTT
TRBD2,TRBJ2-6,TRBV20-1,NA,CSARGHGREAGANVLTF,TGCAGTGCTAGGGGGCACGGGAGGGAGGCTGGGGCCAACGTCCTGACTTTC
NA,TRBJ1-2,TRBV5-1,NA,CASSSGNQGYTF,TGCGCCAGCAGCTCGGGGAATCAAGGCTACACCTTC
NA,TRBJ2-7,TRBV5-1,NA,CASSLNDEQYF,TGCGCCAGCAGCTTGAACGACGAGCAGTACTTC
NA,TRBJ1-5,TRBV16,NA,CASSQSTASNQPQHF,TGTGCCAGCAGCCAATCTACGGCTAGCAATCAGCCCCAGCATTTT
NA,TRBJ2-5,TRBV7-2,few,CASSTLTYQETQYF,TGTGCCAGCAGCACCCTGACCTATCAAGAGACCCAGTACTTC
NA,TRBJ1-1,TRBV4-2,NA,CASSQVEALNTEAFF,TGTGCCAGCAGCCAAGTGGAGGCGTTGAACACTGAAGCTTTCTTT
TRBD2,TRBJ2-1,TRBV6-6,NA,CASRGLAGNHQFF,TGTGCCAGCAGAGGACTAGCGGGGAATCATCAGTTCTTC
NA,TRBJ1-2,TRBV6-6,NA,CASSLRRGPGDYGYTF,TGTGCCAGCAGCCTTAGGCGGGGCCCGGGGGACTATGGCTACACCTTC
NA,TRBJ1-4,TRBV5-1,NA,CASSQGTSATNEKLFF,TGCGCCAGCAGCCAAGGGACATCTGCAACTAATGAAAAACTGTTTTTT
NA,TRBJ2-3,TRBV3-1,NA,CASSPNLGDTQYF,TGTGCCAGCAGCCCCAATCTAGGTGATACGCAGTATTTT
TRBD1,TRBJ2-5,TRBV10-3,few,CAISESRTGGRETQYF,TGTGCCATCAGTGAGTCGAGGACAGGGGGTAGAGAGACCCAGTACTTC
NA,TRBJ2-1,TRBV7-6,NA,CASGLAYNEQFF,TGTGCCAGCGGCCTGGCCTACAATGAGCAGTTCTTC
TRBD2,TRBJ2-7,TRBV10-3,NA,CAISEGREDYEQYF,TGTGCCATCAGTGAAGGTCGGGAGGACTACGAGCAGTACTTC
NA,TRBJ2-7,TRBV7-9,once,CASSLEGFYEQYF,TGTGCCAGCAGCTTAGAGGGTTTCTACGAGCAGTACTTC
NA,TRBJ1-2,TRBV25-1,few,CASSDVWIHYGYTF,TGTGCCAGCAGTGACGTTTGGATCCACTATGGCTACACCTTC
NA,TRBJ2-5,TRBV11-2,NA,CASSASRTQYF,TGTGCCAGCAGCGCCTCGAGGACCCAGTACTTC